A selection of T cell receptor beta chains follows, all from one sample in a study of blood T cell repertoires in COVID-19. Repertoires were generated with immunoSEQ multiplex PCR, while TCRdb's copy carries only in-frame clones and drops some. Seen here are 48,000 or so clones, over 75% observed once, and the top ten hold around 3%. Sequenced input: peripheral blood. The receptors stem from a woman over 75 with COVID-19, enrolled during active disease. CDR3s include the opening cysteine and the closing phenylalanine or tryptophan. D genes are given only for firm matches. Clone size is given for some rows only: seen once, a few or many times, or a class if the clone is expanded.

j_call v_call clone_size d_call cdr3_nt cdr3_aa
TRBJ2-2 TRBV12-3/TRBV12-4 - - TGTGCCAGCAGTGCACAGGGAGCCGGGGAGCTGTTTTTT CASSAQGAGELFF
TRBJ1-2 TRBV5-6 - - TGTGCCAGCAGCTTGGGGGGCAGTTACTATGGCTACACCTTC CASSLGGSYYGYTF
TRBJ1-5 TRBV7-2 - TRBD1 TGTGCCAGCAGGGGTGCAGGGGGTCAGCCCCAGCATTTT CASRGAGGQPQHF
TRBJ1-2 TRBV24-1 - - TGTGCCACCAGTGATTTCGGGGAAGGCTACACCTTC CATSDFGEGYTF
TRBJ2-1 TRBV6-5 - TRBD2 TGTGCCAGCAAGGTCGGGAGGCAGACCTACAATGAGCAGTTCTTC CASKVGRQTYNEQFF
TRBJ1-1 TRBV3-1/TRBV3-2 - - TGTGCCAGCAGCCAAGATTGGGTAAAGCGACAGCCGGACACTGAAGCTTTCTTT CASSQDWVKRQPDTEAFF
TRBJ1-1 TRBV10-3 - - TGTGCCATCAGTGAGCGGCCAGGGCCGAACACTGAAGCTTTCTTT CAISERPGPNTEAFF
TRBJ2-3 TRBV6-6 - TRBD1 TGTGCCAGCAGATCGGGACAGGGGAACACAGATACGCAGTATTTT CASRSGQGNTDTQYF
TRBJ2-3 TRBV11-2 - - TGTGCCACCTCATATGACAGCCTGACGACAGATACGCAGTATTTT CATSYDSLTTDTQYF
TRBJ1-2 TRBV5-6 - - TGTGCCAGCAGCCATGACAATAACTATGGCTACACCTTC CASSHDNNYGYTF
TRBJ1-1 TRBV5-1 - - TGCGCCAGCAGCTTAACAGGGATGAACACTGAAGCTTTCTTT CASSLTGMNTEAFF
TRBJ1-1 TRBV18 few - TGTGCCAGCTCACCACAAAGAGGGATGGACACTGAAGCTTTCTTT CASSPQRGMDTEAFF
TRBJ2-7 TRBV3-1/TRBV3-2 - - TGTGCCAGCAGCCAAGATCCGGGTCTTACTTTCTACGAGCAGTACTTC CASSQDPGLTFYEQYF